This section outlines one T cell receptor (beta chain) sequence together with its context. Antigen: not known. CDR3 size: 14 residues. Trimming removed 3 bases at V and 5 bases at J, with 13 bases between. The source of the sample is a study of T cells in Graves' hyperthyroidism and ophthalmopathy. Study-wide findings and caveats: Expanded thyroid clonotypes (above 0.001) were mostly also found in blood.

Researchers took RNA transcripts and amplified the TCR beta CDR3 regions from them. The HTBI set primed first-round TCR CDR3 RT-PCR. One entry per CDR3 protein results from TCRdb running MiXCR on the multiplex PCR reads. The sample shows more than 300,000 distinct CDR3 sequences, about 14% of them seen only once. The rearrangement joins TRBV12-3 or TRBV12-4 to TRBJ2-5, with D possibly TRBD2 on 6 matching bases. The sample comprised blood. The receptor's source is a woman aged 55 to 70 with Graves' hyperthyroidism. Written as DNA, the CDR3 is TGTGCCAGCAGTTTCCGGAGGGTCATGGAGACCCAGTACTTC. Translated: CASSFRRVMETQYF.